Here is one T cell receptor beta chain with its context. Its antigen remains unknown. This sample was included in a study of shared clonotypes between healthy human individuals. The study, taken as a whole, reports: Among the subsets, naive ones generally showed larger estimated richness than memory ones. All-four-donor shared clonotypes had higher generation probabilities than non-shared clonotypes did.

V was cut by 3 bases and J by 3 bases, with 12 bases left in between. The CDR3 is 15 amino acids. CDR1 MGHDK and CDR2 SYGVNS come from the germline V gene. Clones were read by immunoSEQ multiplex PCR, and TCRdb kept only the in-frame ones, dropping some. The repertoire consists of 550,000 to 700,000 clones, with more than 70% occurring once and the leading ten covering 1.5% to 2%. CD4+ cells underwent separation, giving CD45RA+ naive and CD45RA-negative memory subsets. The sequence was obtained from a young woman in good health. The sequenced sample was memory CD4+ T cells sorted from blood. Indicated subset: CD45RA-negative fraction. The gene calls are TRBV25-1 and TRBJ2-1, with D tentatively TRBD2 (5 bases). The CDR3 coding sequence is TGTGCCAGCAGTGACCTGGCAGGACTCTACAATGAGCAGTTCTTC. It yields the protein CASSDLAGLYNEQFF.